What follows describes a single T cell receptor beta chain. What it binds is unknown. CDR3 length equals 16 residues. V shed 3 bases and J shed 2 bases, with 17 bases lying between them. Germline values: CDR1 SGHKS, CDR2 YYEKEE (reference sequence). Sample-barcoded 5' priming and a J-beta primer mix drove a second PCR of roughly 7 to 11 cycles. The template-switch adaptor was a 5' adaptor with 12 random nucleotides. It tagged each cDNA molecule. TCRdb analysed the 5' RACE reads with MiXCR anew, one entry per CDR3 protein. The sample contains hundreds of thousands of distinct CDR3 sequences, around 24% of which appear only once. The data are from a study of blood T cells in healthy people across ages. Broader study findings: TCR beta diversity tracked closely with naive T cell percentage. In older individuals, TCR beta diversity per million T cells was lower, falling roughly linearly with age.

Per-sample yields of isolated PBMCs were at least 6 million. The same specimen was also included in a second study, on T cells of mothers and their children.

The rearrangement links TRBV5-5 to TRBJ2-5, with a tentative D call TRBD2 (5 bases). Material for sequencing was blood. The TCR was taken from a boy younger than 18 in good health. The CDR3 is CASSSLGSAEQETQYF. The CDR3 nucleotides read TGTGCCAGCAGCTCACTGGGGAGCGCCGAACAAGAGACCCAGTACTTC.